Listed here are 11 T cell receptor beta chains from one sample, sequenced in a study of cytotoxic CD8 clonotypes in ibrutinib-treated CLL (dated by TCRdb to the early 2020s). The time point label, read with the paper, signifies: progressive disease on ibrutinib. Library creation used the immunoSEQ multiplex PCR assay. TCRdb took this table from immuneACCESS and kept in-frame rearrangements with V and J called. Such tables lack part of the clones; where checked against another copy, unresolved V genes explain under half of the gap, and the rest is unexplained. Recorded for this sample are nearly 300,000 clones; 76% of them occurred a single time. The ten largest account for approximately 5.6% of the sample. Sample: PBMCs, taken at disease progression, from a patient treated with ibrutinib. The receptors shown here come from a human donor with chronic lymphocytic leukemia.

Here the CDR3 DNA reads TGTGCCAGTAGAAAGCGACAGGGGATCTACAATGAGCAGTTCTTC. This gives the protein CASRKRQGIYNEQFF. The genes are TRBV19 and TRBJ2-1; 8 bases are a match to TRBD1. Germline V gives CDR1 LNHDA, CDR2 SQIVND (reference sequence). Trimming took 6 bases from V and 3 from J; bases not matched to a gene: 7. The CDR3 covers 15 residues.

V usage is TRBV14 and J usage is TRBJ2-3, with 8 bases that match TRBD1. The CDR3 consists of 16 residues. Germline CDR1 reads SGHDN; CDR2 reads FVKESK. V lost 0 bases, J lost 3 bases, and 5 bases stayed unmatched. The CDR3: CASSQEWTGITDTQYF. The CDR3 DNA reads TGTGCCAGCAGCCAAGAGTGGACAGGGATAACAGATACGCAGTATTTT.

Details on this clone: One base away lies a much larger clone, so this may be a sequencing read error. The identical CDR3 is also encoded by other nucleotide sequences in the sample. This chain uses TRBV7-2 with TRBJ2-1, with D possibly called TRBD1 or TRBD2 (5 bases each). Germline CDR1 reads SGHTA; CDR2 reads FQGNSA. V lost 3 bases, J lost 9 bases, and 6 bases lay in between. This CDR3 is built from 11 residues. This chain's CDR3 is CASSFGGEQFF. The CDR3 region has the DNA TGTGCCAGCAGCTTTGGGGGTGAGCAGTTCTTC.

The chain recombines TRBV7-9 with TRBJ1-1; D is undetermined. V gave up 2 bases and J gave up 0 bases, with 7 bases separating them. This CDR3 spans 14 amino acids. Per the germline V gene, CDR1 is SEHNR and CDR2 is FQNEAQ (reference sequence). The CDR3 DNA is TGTGCCAGCAGCTTATCACCAATGAACACTGAAGCTTTCTTT. It encodes CASSLSPMNTEAFF.

The chain joins TRBV18 to TRBJ2-7; TRBD1 matches 8 bases. Germline assignment: CDR1 KGHSH and CDR2 LQKENI. This CDR3 has 14 amino acids. J was trimmed by 5 bases and V by 5 bases; bases with no gene match: 8. The DNA of the CDR3 is TGTGCCAGCTCAAAAGAGACAGGGGTCAACGAGCAGTACTTC. Protein sequence: CASSKETGVNEQYF.

The rearrangement joins TRBV6-1 to TRBJ1-5; D remains unclear. The V and J ends lost 2 bases and 6 bases respectively, with 11 bases between them. The CDR3 has 14 residues. CDR1 is MNHNS, CDR2 SASEGT, per germline. The CDR3 loop reads CASSEQPFGQPQHF. CDR3 sequence (DNA): TGTGCCAGCAGTGAACAACCCTTCGGTCAGCCCCAGCATTTT.

This clone was seen only a few times. The gene calls are TRBV5-1 and TRBJ2-7; D gene unclear. Trimming took off 0 bases at V and 1 base at J, with 8 bases between the two ends. The CDR3 runs to 14 residues. The V gene's germline CDR1 is SGHRS and CDR2 YFSETQ. For the CDR3, the DNA is TGCGCCAGCAGCTTGGATCCTTCTTCCTACGAGCAGTACTTC. Protein: CASSLDPSSYEQYF.

The gene calls are TRBV11-2 and TRBJ1-2, with D perhaps TRBD1 (5 bases). V gave up 1 base and J gave up 8 bases, with 14 bases separating them. The CDR3 is 14 residues long. Germline CDR1 SGHAT, CDR2 FQNNGV. The DNA of the CDR3 is TGTGCCAGCAGCTTAGCGGGAGGGACGTTCGGCTACACCTTC. Protein: CASSLAGGTFGYTF.

This clone was counted only a few times. The chain's CDR3 is CASSLKGRDWTDTQYF. The CDR3 region has the DNA TGTGCCAGCAGCTTAAAGGGTCGGGACTGGACAGATACGCAGTATTTT. The chain joins TRBV7-3 to TRBJ2-3; possible D gene TRBD2, 6 bases. The CDR3 consists of 16 residues. Germline V gives CDR1 SGHTA, CDR2 FQGTGA. V lost 1 base and J lost 3, with 14 bases in between.

This clone was seen once. The chain links TRBV9 to TRBJ2-3, with D perhaps matching TRBD1 (6 bases). CDR1 and CDR2 from the germline V gene are SGDLS and YYNGEE. Trimming left V 3 bases short and J 4 bases short, with 15 bases between. The CDR3 loop spans 15 amino acids. This CDR3 reads CASSEDRSSADTQYF. The CDR3 bases are TGTGCCAGCAGCGAAGACAGGTCGTCCGCAGATACGCAGTATTTT.

The chain links TRBV6-5 to TRBJ1-6; 10 positions match TRBD1. CDR1 is MNHEY, CDR2 SVGAGI, per germline. Trimming cost V 5 bases and J 10 bases; bases outside gene matches: 5. The CDR3 loop spans 14 amino acids. The CDR3 loop is CASSIDRGLSPLHF. As DNA, the CDR3 is TGTGCCAGCAGTATAGACAGGGGGCTCTCACCCCTCCACTTT.